These 32 T cell receptor beta chains share one sample of origin, sequenced in a study of identical twins. TCRdb analysed the 5' RACE reads with MiXCR anew, one entry per CDR3 protein. The sample yields roughly 470,000 distinct CDR3 sequences, more than 13% seen once. These data also featured in a second study, about yellow fever vaccine responses in identical twins.

The sequenced sample consisted of CD4+ T cells sorted from blood. The origin of the receptors is a woman aged 18 to 35 in good health.

The chain employs TRBV5-1 and TRBJ2-1, with TRBD2 matching 10 bases. Germline V gene data show CDR1 as SGHRS and CDR2 as YFSETQ. This CDR3 region has 15 residues. J gave up 8 bases and V 0 bases, and 5 bases lay outside the gene matches. The DNA for the CDR3 is TGCGCCAGCAGCTTGGGAGGGACTAGCGTCGATGAGCAGTTCTTC. It specifies CASSLGGTSVDEQFF.

This chain uses TRBV12-3 or TRBV12-4 with TRBJ2-7; D gene unclear. The CDR3 is 11 residues long. The V gene lost 8 bases and the J gene lost 5 bases, with 10 bases spanning the gap. DNA for the CDR3: TGTGCCAGCGGATTTAGGAACGAGCAGTACTTC. Protein: CASGFRNEQYF.

The chain is built from TRBV6-1 and TRBJ1-5; tentative D call: TRBD1 (5 bases). V was pared by 5 bases and J by 8 bases, with 16 bases between. The germline V gene has CDR1 MNHNS and CDR2 SASEGT. The length of the CDR3 is 14 residues. The CDR3 region is CASSPLQGGKPQHF. The CDR3 DNA reads TGTGCCAGCAGTCCTTTGCAGGGAGGCAAGCCCCAGCATTTT.

This clonotype was observed a handful of times. The chain is built from TRBV10-3 and TRBJ2-1, with D hard to call. The germline V gene has CDR1 ENHRY and CDR2 SYGVKD. This CDR3 has 12 amino acids. V was cut by 8 bases and J by 7 bases, with 12 bases left in between. The CDR3 spells CAISVAQNEQFF. CDR3 nucleotide sequence: TGTGCCATCTCGGTCGCGCAGAATGAGCAGTTCTTC.

This sequence joins TRBV12-5 and TRBJ1-5, with a tentative D call TRBD1 (5 bases). CDR3 length: 12 amino acids. The germline CDR1 and CDR2 sequences are LGHNT and FRNRAP. V was pared by 7 bases and J by 6 bases, with 10 bases between. Here the CDR3 reads CASAPDSQPQHF. The DNA for the CDR3 is TGTGCTAGTGCCCCAGACAGTCAGCCCCAGCATTTT.

The chain is built from TRBV5-6 and TRBJ1-2; D ambiguous. The CDR3 extends over 14 amino acids. Germline values: CDR1 SGHDT, CDR2 YYEEEE. Trimming pared 3 bases from V and 5 bases from J, leaving 14 bases between. The CDR3 DNA follows: TGTGCCAGCAGCTGGAATCTAAATGGTTATGGCTACACCTTC. The encoded protein is CASSWNLNGYGYTF.

The chain is built from TRBV12-3 or TRBV12-4 and TRBJ2-7, with 9 bases lining up with TRBD1. Unmatched junction bases numbered 6, after V lost 9 bases and J lost 3 bases. The CDR3 length is 13 residues. CDR3 in amino acids: CARKGQGNYEQYF. In DNA form, the CDR3 reads TGTGCCAGGAAGGGACAGGGAAACTACGAGCAGTACTTC.

This sequence joins TRBV5-1 and TRBJ2-1, with TRBD2 matching over 7 bases. The V and J ends lost 2 bases and 8 bases, in that order; junction bases with no gene match: 10. CDR3 length: 15 amino acids. Per the germline V gene, CDR1 is SGHRS and CDR2 is YFSETQ. For the CDR3, the DNA is TGCGCCAGCAGCTTCGAAGCGGGATTCTTGGATGAGCAGTTCTTC. This encodes CASSFEAGFLDEQFF.

The chain is built from TRBV30 and TRBJ2-5; D gene unclear. Trimming took 3 bases from V and 0 from J, leaving 14 bases between them. This CDR3 region has 15 residues. Looked up from germline, CDR1 is GTSNPN and CDR2 is SVGIG (reference sequence). The CDR3 DNA is TGTGCCTGGAGATATACCGCAGGCTACCAAGAGACCCAGTACTTC. It codes for CAWRYTAGYQETQYF.

The chain links TRBV20-1 to TRBJ2-7; 9 bases match TRBD1. This CDR3 has 15 amino acids. V lost 2 bases to trimming and J lost 3 bases; unmatched junction nucleotides: 8. Germline assignment: CDR1 DFQATT and CDR2 SNEGSKA (reference sequence). This chain's CDR3 is CSARPYRDRDYEQYF. CDR3 sequence (DNA): TGCAGTGCTAGACCATACCGGGACAGGGACTACGAGCAGTACTTC.

This clonotype has a handful of counts. This chain uses TRBV3-1 with TRBJ2-4; D may correspond to TRBD1 or TRBD2 (6 bases each). This CDR3 region has 13 residues. V was trimmed by 0 bases and J by 12 bases, leaving 12 bases between them. CDR1 LGHDT and CDR2 YNNKEL come from the germline V gene (reference sequence). The CDR3 DNA reads as TGTGCCAGCAGCCAAGACAACAGGGAGGCTCAGTACTTC. Translated: CASSQDNREAQYF.

V gene TRBV2 combines with J gene TRBJ1-6, with 11 nucleotides matching TRBD1. Germline CDR1 is SNHLY and CDR2 is FYNNEI. V gave up 6 bases and J gave up 7 bases; unmatched junction bases: 5. The CDR3 loop spans 15 amino acids. CDR3 protein: CASSTDRGPNSPLHF. For the CDR3, the DNA is TGTGCCAGCAGCACGGACAGGGGGCCCAATTCACCCCTCCACTTT.

The DNA for the CDR3 is TGCAGTGCTAGAGTTAGTGGGCCCGGGGAAAAACTGTTTTTT. Amino acids: CSARVSGPGEKLFF. This chain links TRBV20-1 with TRBJ1-4; D not resolved. The CDR3 is made up of 14 amino acids. CDR1 and CDR2 (germline): DFQATT, SNEGSKA (reference sequence). Trimming pared 1 base from V and 8 bases from J, leaving 14 bases between.

This clonotype turned up a few times. The chain recombines TRBV11-2 with TRBJ2-2; D gene ambiguous. CDR3 length equals 14 residues. Germline-derived CDR1 and CDR2 are SGHAT and FQNNGV. V lost 4 bases, J lost 5 bases, and 11 bases lay in between. As DNA, the CDR3 is TGTGCCAGCAGCTCCTTGGGTACTACCGGGGAGCTGTTTTTT. Translating it yields CASSSLGTTGELFF. Full variable domain (remainder filled in from reference TRBV11-2 and TRBJ2-2): EAGVAQSPRYKIIEKRQSVAFWCNPISGHATLYWYQQILGQGPKLLIQFQNNGVVDDSQLPKDRFSAERLKGVDSTLKIQPAKLEDSAVYLCASSSLGTTGELFFGEGSRLTVL.

This clonotype has at least ten counts. The chain couples TRBV28 to TRBJ2-5; unclear D gene. This CDR3 has 17 amino acids. Trimming shortened V by 1 base and J by 4 bases, and 19 bases separated the two germline ends. Germline assignment: CDR1 MDHEN and CDR2 SYDVKM. The chain's CDR3 is CASSLSVGFMIGETQYF. CDR3 DNA: TGTGCCAGCAGTTTATCTGTCGGGTTCATGATTGGAGAGACCCAGTACTTC.

This clonotype showed up just a few times. The chain links TRBV6-2 or TRBV6-3 to TRBJ2-1; D perhaps matches TRBD1 (5 bases). The V gene lost 6 bases and the J gene lost 2 bases, with 14 bases spanning the gap. This CDR3 region has 15 residues. The germline V gene encodes CDR1 MNHEY and CDR2 SVGEGT. The CDR3 sequence: CASSLRPRAYNEQFF. DNA for the CDR3: TGTGCCAGCAGCCTCAGGCCCAGGGCCTACAATGAGCAGTTCTTC.

This clonotype has at least ten counts. The chain couples TRBV6-1 to TRBJ1-1; 7 bases map to TRBD1. Trimming took 6 bases from V and 1 from J; bases not matched to a gene: 2. CDR3 length: 13 amino acids. Germline V gene data show CDR1 as MNHNS and CDR2 as SASEGT. CDR3 nucleotides: TGTGCCAGCAGGCCAGGGGGGAACACTGAAGCTTTCTTT. Its translation: CASRPGGNTEAFF.

The rearrangement links TRBV10-3 to TRBJ2-1; no reliable D call. Germline CDR1 is ENHRY and CDR2 is SYGVKD. CDR3 size: 12 residues. Trimming cost V 2 bases and J 4 bases, with 3 bases left between them. DNA for the CDR3: TGTGCCATCAGTGAGAGATACAATGAGCAGTTCTTC. It translates to CAISERYNEQFF.

This clonotype was counted a few times. The J gene is TRBJ2-1, the V gene TRBV14; 7 bases are shared with TRBD1. V lost 0 bases to trimming and J lost 8 bases; unmatched junction nucleotides: 10. This CDR3 contains 16 residues. Germline CDR1 reads SGHDN; CDR2 reads FVKESK. The CDR3 loop is CASSQEGDSPSDEQFF. CDR3 in DNA: TGTGCCAGCAGCCAAGAGGGGGACAGTCCGAGCGATGAGCAGTTCTTC.

This clonotype was counted ten times or more. The chain recombines TRBV20-1 with TRBJ1-1; tentatively, D is TRBD1 (6 bases). With 7 bases removed from V and 0 bases from J, the gap between germline ends came to 12 bases. There are 13 residues in the CDR3. In germline, CDR1 is DFQATT, CDR2 SNEGSKA (reference sequence). The CDR3 bases are TGCAGTGGCAAAGGGGGTATGAACACTGAAGCTTTCTTT. As protein: CSGKGGMNTEAFF.

This clonotype was recorded a few times. The chain combines TRBV3-1 with TRBJ1-1, with 9 bases aligning to TRBD1. Per germline, CDR1 LGHDT and CDR2 YNNKEL (reference sequence). With 5 bases clipped from V and 4 bases from J, the junction kept 8 bases outside the gene matches. This CDR3 has 15 amino acids. CDR3 nucleotides: TGTGCCAGCAGCGGAGGGGACAGGGTTGCCACTGAAGCTTTCTTT. This encodes CASSGGDRVATEAFF.

The chain combines TRBV11-2 with TRBJ2-3, with 12 bases matching TRBD2. The trim removed 2 bases at V and 6 bases at J, leaving 3 bases unmatched. The CDR3 length is 15 residues. Germline V lookup: CDR1 SGHAT, CDR2 FQNNGV. CDR3 amino acids: CASSLPSGRADTQYF. In DNA form, the CDR3 reads TGTGCCAGCAGCTTACCTAGCGGGAGGGCGGATACGCAGTATTTT. The full variable domain, with the rest looked up from reference TRBV11-2 and TRBJ2-3, is EAGVAQSPRYKIIEKRQSVAFWCNPISGHATLYWYQQILGQGPKLLIQFQNNGVVDDSQLPKDRFSAERLKGVDSTLKIQPAKLEDSAVYLCASSLPSGRADTQYFGPGTRLTVL.

The table lists this clonotype with a few counts. The rearrangement uses TRBV20-1 and TRBJ2-1; D is possibly TRBD2 (7 bases). CDR1 and CDR2 from the germline V gene are DFQATT and SNEGSKA (reference sequence). There are 16 residues in the CDR3. V was shortened by 0 bases and J by 3 bases, with 15 bases between the two germline ends. CDR3 region: CSARDRGGGHYNEQFF. The CDR3 coding sequence is TGCAGTGCTAGAGATAGGGGGGGGGGCCACTACAATGAGCAGTTCTTC.

This clonotype was counted ten times or more. The V gene is TRBV20-1, the J gene TRBJ2-2; 10 positions match TRBD2. The germline gives CDR1 DFQATT, CDR2 SNEGSKA (reference sequence). The CDR3 extends over 14 amino acids. Unmatched junction bases numbered 2, after V lost 6 bases and J lost 1 base. The CDR3 nucleotides are TGCAGTGCCGTAGCGGGGGGGAACACCGGGGAGCTGTTTTTT. It codes for CSAVAGGNTGELFF.

This clonotype was seen a handful of times. V and J are TRBV20-1 and TRBJ2-1; 13 bases are shared with TRBD2. Trimming took 2 bases from V and 2 from J; bases not matched to a gene: 6. CDR3 length: 17 residues. In germline, CDR1 is DFQATT, CDR2 SNEGSKA (reference sequence). The CDR3 loop is CSARSRTSGSPYNEQFF. The CDR3 DNA reads TGCAGTGCTAGATCCCGGACTAGCGGGAGCCCCTACAATGAGCAGTTCTTC.

This clonotype has just a few counts. The rearrangement links TRBV2 to TRBJ2-7; 12 nucleotides align to TRBD1. The trim removed 6 bases at V and 3 bases at J, leaving 6 bases unmatched. There are 15 residues in the CDR3. In germline, CDR1 is SNHLY, CDR2 FYNNEI. CDR3 sequence (DNA): TGTGCCAGCAGCGTCGGGACAGGGGGCAGCTACGAGCAGTACTTC. Amino acid sequence: CASSVGTGGSYEQYF.

This clonotype was found many times. This sequence joins TRBV28 and TRBJ2-3; D is uncertain. There are 15 residues in the CDR3. V dropped 3 bases and J dropped 0 bases, with 10 bases sitting between them. From germline, CDR1 is MDHEN and CDR2 SYDVKM. The DNA of the CDR3 is TGTGCCAGCAGTTTCGGCCTAAAGAGCACAGATACGCAGTATTTT. It specifies CASSFGLKSTDTQYF.

The rearrangement uses TRBV28 and TRBJ2-1; D tentatively fits TRBD1 or TRBD2 (8 bases each). The germline V gene encodes CDR1 MDHEN and CDR2 SYDVKM. This CDR3 is built from 17 residues. V dropped 11 bases and J dropped 1 base, with 24 bases sitting between them. The CDR3 nucleotides are TGTGCCGGCTTCCCCGACAGGGGACTAGTTTCCTACAATGAGCAGTTCTTC. Its translation: CAGFPDRGLVSYNEQFF.

The chain has TRBV7-9 and TRBJ2-7; possible D gene TRBD2, 7 bases. The CDR3 length is 15 residues. Trimming left V 3 bases short and J 3 bases short, with 15 bases between. CDR1 SEHNR and CDR2 FQNEAQ come from the germline V gene (reference sequence). The CDR3 sequence: CASSLGGAANYEQYF. Written as DNA, the CDR3 is TGTGCCAGCAGCTTGGGGGGGGCGGCAAACTACGAGCAGTACTTC.

This clonotype was seen at least ten times. This chain joins TRBV7-2 and TRBJ2-1; TRBD2 matches 9 bases. J gave up 7 bases and V 1 base, and 11 bases lay outside the gene matches. The CDR3 covers 17 residues. Germline lookup yields CDR1 SGHTA and CDR2 FQGNSA. CDR3 DNA: TGTGCCAGCAGCTTAGTAACCAGGCGGGAGGGTGGGAATGAGCAGTTCTTC. It codes for CASSLVTRREGGNEQFF.

The chain combines TRBV6-5 with TRBJ2-2; 14 bases are shared with TRBD2. CDR1 and CDR2 from the germline V gene are MNHEY and SVGAGI. V dropped 2 bases and J dropped 7; count of bases not matched to a gene: 6. There are 17 residues in the CDR3. The CDR3 loop is CASSYGLAGGLGGELFF. CDR3 DNA sequence: TGTGCCAGCAGTTACGGACTAGCGGGGGGCTTGGGCGGGGAGCTGTTTTTT.

The V and J genes are TRBV28 and TRBJ2-1; no clear D. Germline CDR1 is MDHEN and CDR2 is SYDVKM. The CDR3 is made up of 17 amino acids. V gave up 5 bases and J gave up 0 bases, with 17 bases separating them. The CDR3 reads CASSPPLRADSYNEQFF. CDR3 bases: TGTGCCAGCAGTCCGCCCCTCCGTGCAGACTCCTACAATGAGCAGTTCTTC.